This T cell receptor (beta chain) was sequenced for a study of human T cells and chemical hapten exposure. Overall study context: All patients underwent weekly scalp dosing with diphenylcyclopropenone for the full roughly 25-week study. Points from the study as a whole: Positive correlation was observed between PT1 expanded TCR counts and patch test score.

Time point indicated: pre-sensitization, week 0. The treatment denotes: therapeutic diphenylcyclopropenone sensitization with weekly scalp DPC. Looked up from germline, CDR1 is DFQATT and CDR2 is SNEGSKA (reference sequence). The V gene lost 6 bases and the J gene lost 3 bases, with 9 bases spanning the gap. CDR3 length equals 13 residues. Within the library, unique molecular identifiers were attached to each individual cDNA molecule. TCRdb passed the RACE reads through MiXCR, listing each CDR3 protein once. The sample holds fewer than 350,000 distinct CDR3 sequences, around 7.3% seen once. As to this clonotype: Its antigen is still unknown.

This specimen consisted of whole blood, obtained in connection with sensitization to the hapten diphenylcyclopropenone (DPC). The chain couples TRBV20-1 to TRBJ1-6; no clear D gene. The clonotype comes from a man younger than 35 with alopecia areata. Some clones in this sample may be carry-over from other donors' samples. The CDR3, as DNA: TGCAGTGCCATTGAGGGCTATAATTCACCCCTCCACTTT. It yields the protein CSAIEGYNSPLHF.